The clone carrying this T cell receptor beta chain has at least ten counts. The antigen is unknown. Every patient had bone marrow sampled while the disease was active. This specimen comes from a study of read filtering for tumor transcriptome and immune sequencing. The study, taken as a whole, reports: Single-read clonotypes: approximately 87% of IR-seq clonotypes (around 3.5% of reads), about 75% of RNA-seq clonotypes (around 45% of reads). This fraction held mixed bone marrow immune cells after CD138-negative sorting.

From roughly 390 ng of RNA, a library with molecular barcoded alpha/delta and beta/gamma adaptors was made. TCRdb reanalysed the reads using MiXCR and keeps one entry per CDR3 protein. This table holds about 90,000 distinct CDR3 sequences, more than 9% found once. The CDR3 is 16 residues long. The germline V gene encodes CDR1 MGHRA and CDR2 YSYEKL. The junction had 7 bases not matched to a gene; V was cut back by 0 bases and J by 6 bases. This receptor was taken from a donor over 35 with multiple myeloma. The chain links TRBV4-1 to TRBJ2-1; 8 bases fit TRBD2. Sequencing was carried out using a population of CD138-negative cells sorted from bone marrow. The CDR3 nucleotides are TGCGCCAGCAGCCAAGACGAGCGGGAGCCCTTCAATGAGCAGTTCTTC. Its protein product is CASSQDEREPFNEQFF.